The 25 T cell receptor beta chains below come from one sample, sequenced in a study of cytomegalovirus exposure and HLA in healthy donors. The PCR employed 60 Vbeta primers together with 13 Jbeta primers. The protocol was immunoSEQ multiplex PCR, while the TCRdb copy is restricted to in-frame clones and leaves out a portion. This sample has about 110,000 clones, with over 65% found just once. The specimen was PBMCs. The source of these receptors is a woman between 40 and 50 years old in good health and CMV-seropositive.

V is TRBV7-6 and J is TRBJ1-5; D uncertain. The germline V gene encodes CDR1 SGHVS and CDR2 FNYEAQ. CDR3 size: 16 residues. The V and J ends lost 5 bases and 7 bases respectively, with 21 bases between them. CDR3 amino acids: CASSLPERGLGQPQHF. In DNA form, the CDR3 reads TGTGCCAGCAGCCTACCTGAACGGGGATTGGGCCAGCCCCAGCATTTT.

V usage is TRBV9 and J usage is TRBJ1-2; D unresolved. This CDR3 is built from 12 residues. The germline V gene encodes CDR1 SGDLS and CDR2 YYNGEE. V lost 0 bases to trimming and J lost 6 bases, with 6 bases between them. The CDR3, as DNA: TGTGCCAGCAGCGTAGGGCAAGATGGCTACACCTTC. Translated, it gives CASSVGQDGYTF.

This sequence joins TRBV7-9 and TRBJ2-7, with 8 bases that match TRBD1. Trimming cost V 5 bases and J 4 bases; bases outside gene matches: 10. The CDR3 covers 15 residues. The germline V gene has CDR1 SEHNR and CDR2 FQNEAQ (reference sequence). The CDR3 is CASSPRGGTGYEQYF. The CDR3 region has the DNA TGTGCCAGCAGCCCCCGCGGTGGGACAGGTTACGAGCAGTACTTC.

The chain links TRBV5-4 to TRBJ2-5; 9 nucleotides line up with TRBD1. The J segment lost 1 base and the V segment lost 4 bases, leaving 8 bases of the junction unmatched. This CDR3 spans 16 amino acids. CDR1 and CDR2 from the germline V gene are SGHNT and YYREEE (reference sequence). CDR3 region: CASSIGTGLSQETQYF. The CDR3 nucleotides are TGTGCCAGCAGCATCGGGACAGGGCTAAGCCAAGAGACCCAGTACTTC.

The genes are TRBV10-3 and TRBJ1-4; TRBD1 matches 9 bases. CDR1 ENHRY and CDR2 SYGVKD come from the germline V gene. Losses at the gene ends were 2 bases for V and 8 bases for J; bases not matched to a gene: 12. This CDR3 has 17 amino acids. The CDR3, as DNA: TGTGCCATCAGTGAGGCCCTTGTCGGGACAGGGTACGAAAAACTGTTTTTT. This translates into CAISEALVGTGYEKLFF.

There are a few counts of this clone. The chain recombines TRBV10-3 with TRBJ1-4; tentative D call: TRBD1 (5 bases). The germline V gene has CDR1 ENHRY and CDR2 SYGVKD. This CDR3 region has 13 residues. Trimming pared 4 bases from V and 12 bases from J, leaving 15 bases between. The CDR3, as DNA: TGTGCCATCAGTGTGACGTCGGGGGATGAACTGTTTTTT. Residues: CAISVTSGDELFF.

The chain has TRBV19 and TRBJ2-3; 14 nucleotides agree with TRBD2. Germline trimming cut 3 bases from V and 7 bases from J; bases unmatched to any gene: 3. Per germline, CDR1 LNHDA and CDR2 SQIVND (reference sequence). This CDR3 is 15 amino acids long. The CDR3 nucleotides read TGTGCCAGTAGTATGAGGACTAGCGGGGGGAATACGCAGTATTTT. It encodes CASSMRTSGGNTQYF.

This clone was counted only a few times. The J gene is TRBJ1-4, the V gene TRBV5-4; weak D call: TRBD1 (6 bases). Deletions cut 5 bases from V and 0 bases from J, with 11 bases between. Germline CDR1 reads SGHNT; CDR2 reads YYREEE (reference sequence). The CDR3 runs to 15 residues. CDR3 in amino acids: CASRRGGSTNEKLFF. In DNA form, the CDR3 reads TGTGCCAGCAGAAGGGGGGGTTCAACTAATGAAAAACTGTTTTTT. Looking up the rest from reference TRBV5-4 and TRBJ1-4 gives the full variable domain: ETGVTQSPTHLIKTRGQQVTLRCSSQSGHNTVSWYQQALGQGPQFIFQYYREEENGRGNFPPRFSGLQFPNYSSELNVNALELDDSALYLCASRRGGSTNEKLFFGSGTQLSVL.

This clone was detected a few times. The rearrangement uses TRBV25-1 and TRBJ2-7; 7 positions agree with TRBD2. Germline CDR1 is MGHDK and CDR2 is SYGVNS. The junction had 7 bases not matched to a gene; V was cut back by 4 bases and J by 1 base. This CDR3 is 15 amino acids long. CDR3 sequence (DNA): TGTGCCAGCAGTGCCCTGACTAGCCTTTCCTACGAGCAGTACTTC. Its protein product is CASSALTSLSYEQYF.

J is TRBJ2-7 and V is TRBV6-6; the match to TRBD2 covers 11 bases. J was trimmed by 1 base and V by 6 bases; bases with no gene match: 5. The CDR3 runs 15 residues. Germline V CDR1 and CDR2: MNHNY, SVGAGI (reference sequence). The CDR3 nucleotides are TGTGCCAGCAGAAGCCGACTAGCGGGGTCCTACGAGCAGTACTTC. Its translation: CASRSRLAGSYEQYF.

The sample holds a few counts of this clone. This chain links TRBV10-3 with TRBJ1-2, with D hard to call. The CDR3 is made up of 14 amino acids. Germline loops: CDR1 ENHRY, CDR2 SYGVKD. The germline V and J ends were trimmed by 6 bases and 4 bases, with 15 bases remaining between them. In DNA, the CDR3 is TGTGCCATCAGCGATAAGCGGGGTTTCTATGGCTACACCTTC. Its translation: CAISDKRGFYGYTF.

The rearrangement joins TRBV6-1 to TRBJ1-1; a weak D match, TRBD1 (6 bases). Germline lookup yields CDR1 MNHNS and CDR2 SASEGT. Trimming removed 5 bases at V and 1 base at J, with 8 bases between. CDR3 length: 13 residues. The CDR3 DNA follows: TGTGCCAGCAGTTGGGGGCAGAACACTGAAGCTTTCTTT. This codes for CASSWGQNTEAFF.

The chain has TRBV5-6 and TRBJ2-7; 8 bases are a match to TRBD2. Germline trimming cut 1 base from V and 6 bases from J; bases unmatched to any gene: 9. From germline, CDR1 is SGHDT and CDR2 YYEEEE. The CDR3 runs to 15 residues. CDR3 sequence reads: CASSLRGGPMGEQYF. CDR3 bases: TGTGCCAGCAGCTTGCGGGGGGGCCCTATGGGCGAGCAGTACTTC.

The chain recombines TRBV27 with TRBJ1-4; possible D gene TRBD1, 5 bases. Germline V CDR1 and CDR2: MNHEY, SMNVEV (reference sequence). Trimming took off 3 bases at V and 8 bases at J, with 16 bases between the two ends. This CDR3 contains 15 residues. CDR3 sequence: CASSLRQGKVEKLFF. In DNA form, the CDR3 reads TGTGCCAGCAGTTTGCGGCAGGGTAAAGTAGAAAAACTGTTTTTT.

The rearrangement uses TRBV5-6 and TRBJ1-4; a possible D gene is TRBD1 (5 bases). The CDR3 runs to 13 residues. Germline-derived CDR1 and CDR2 are SGHDT and YYEEEE. V shed 4 bases and J shed 10 bases, with 14 bases lying between them. The CDR3 region has the DNA TGTGCCAGCAGCAATGCCGCAGGGCGAAAACTGTTTTTT. Its protein is CASSNAAGRKLFF.

The chain employs TRBV9 and TRBJ1-1; TRBD1 matches 10 bases. Trimming at V came to 1 base and at J to 2 bases, leaving 8 bases not matched to a gene. The CDR3 covers 17 residues. Germline CDR1 and CDR2: SGDLS and YYNGEE. CDR3 sequence: CASSVTRDRGSNTEAFF. The CDR3 bases are TGTGCCAGCAGCGTAACCCGGGACAGGGGATCAAACACTGAAGCTTTCTTT.

The chain is built from TRBV5-1 and TRBJ1-5; 10 bases map to TRBD1. CDR1 and CDR2 (germline): SGHRS, YFSETQ. The ends lost 3 bases at V and 4 bases at J; junction bases unmatched: 1. This CDR3 is 14 amino acids long. CDR3 residues: CASSWTGGNQPQHF. The CDR3 DNA is TGCGCCAGCAGCTGGACAGGGGGGAATCAGCCCCAGCATTTT.

The gene calls are TRBV4-1 and TRBJ2-7; 7 nucleotides align to TRBD2. Germline values: CDR1 MGHRA, CDR2 YSYEKL. V was clipped by 1 base and J by 6 bases; unmatched bases: 18. There are 18 residues in the CDR3. For the CDR3, the DNA is TGCGCCAGCAGCCAAGTTTATCGTGCGGGACTACGGTTAGGCGAGCAGTACTTC. It is translated as CASSQVYRAGLRLGEQYF.

The chain has TRBV7-9 and TRBJ2-3; TRBD1 agrees at 9 bases. This CDR3 contains 16 residues. Germline CDR1 reads SEHNR; CDR2 reads FQNEAQ (reference sequence). V shed 1 base, J shed 0 bases, and the junction held 2 bases outside the gene matches. The CDR3 DNA reads as TGTGCCAGCAGCTTAGGGACAGGGGCTAGCACAGATACGCAGTATTTT. It codes for CASSLGTGASTDTQYF.

The chain carries TRBV10-3 and TRBJ1-2; D call uncertain. CDR3 size: 14 residues. Trimming pared 0 bases from V and 6 bases from J, leaving 11 bases between. CDR1 and CDR2 from the germline V gene are ENHRY and SYGVKD. CDR3 sequence: CAISESTGFDGYTF. The CDR3 nucleotides read TGTGCCATCAGTGAGTCGACGGGGTTTGATGGCTACACCTTC.

The rearrangement links TRBV6-1 to TRBJ1-5, with TRBD1 matching 9 bases. The germline CDR1 and CDR2 sequences are MNHNS and SASEGT. Trimming took 4 bases from V and 6 from J; bases not matched to a gene: 1. CDR3 length: 13 amino acids. CDR3 sequence reads: CASSGGQGQPQHF. The CDR3 region has the DNA TGTGCCAGCAGTGGGGGACAGGGTCAGCCCCAGCATTTT.

V and J are TRBV2 and TRBJ1-1, with D hard to call. V lost 3 bases, J lost 1 base, and 15 bases lay in between. CDR1 SNHLY and CDR2 FYNNEI come from the germline V gene. The CDR3 has 16 amino acids. The CDR3 spells CASSEGYVPSNTEAFF. In DNA, the CDR3 is TGTGCCAGCAGTGAGGGCTACGTGCCTTCGAACACTGAAGCTTTCTTT.

The V gene is TRBV19, the J gene TRBJ1-5, with D hard to call. This CDR3 has 17 residues. Germline CDR1 LNHDA, CDR2 SQIVND (reference sequence). Trimming took 3 bases from V and 5 from J, leaving 20 bases between them. The CDR3: CASSIYPMTSPDQPQHF. CDR3 nucleotides: TGTGCCAGTAGTATTTACCCCATGACAAGCCCCGATCAGCCCCAGCATTTT.

The chain combines TRBV6-1 with TRBJ1-5; 8 bases are a match to TRBD1. With 2 bases clipped from V and 1 base from J, the junction kept 7 bases outside the gene matches. This CDR3 is 17 amino acids long. Per the germline V gene, CDR1 is MNHNS and CDR2 is SASEGT. The CDR3 DNA reads as TGTGCCAGCAGTGAAAGTACAGGGGGAGGGAGCAATCAGCCCCAGCATTTT. Its protein is CASSESTGGGSNQPQHF.

This chain links TRBV6-1 with TRBJ1-4; maybe TRBD1 (6 bases). In germline, CDR1 is MNHNS, CDR2 SASEGT. The ends were cut back, 8 bases at V and 0 bases at J, with 10 bases in the middle. CDR3 size: 14 residues. CDR3 nucleotide sequence: TGTGCCAGCGGGGGCAGAACAACTAATGAAAAACTGTTTTTT. Translated, it gives CASGGRTTNEKLFF.